This T cell receptor (beta chain) came from a study of shared clonotypes between healthy human individuals. Background on the study: For every donor, three CD4 naive, three CD4 memory, two CD8 naive and one CD8 memory plates were used.

Replicate PCRs run on sorted subsets employed approximately 0.2 ug DNA, 25,000 to 35,000 T cell genomes. Method: immunoSEQ multiplex PCR; TCRdb's copy keeps in-frame clones and lacks some. The sample consists of a few million clones, around 90% of them appearing once. V lost 0 bases and J lost 4, with 14 bases in between. Germline lookup yields CDR1 SGDLS and CDR2 YYNGEE. The CDR3 contains 15 residues. There were only Caucasian adults among the donors, and all lived in Nashville, Tennessee. This TCR was recovered from a man in his late teens or twenties in good health. Some clones in this sample may be carry-over from other donors' samples. Input material: naive CD4+ T cells from PBMCs. The subset is: CD45RA+ positively selected. The chain couples TRBV9 to TRBJ2-7, with D maybe TRBD1 (6 bases). The CDR3 protein is CASSVAGSRGYEQYF. CDR3 in DNA: TGTGCCAGCAGCGTAGCCGGTAGCAGGGGATACGAGCAGTACTTC.